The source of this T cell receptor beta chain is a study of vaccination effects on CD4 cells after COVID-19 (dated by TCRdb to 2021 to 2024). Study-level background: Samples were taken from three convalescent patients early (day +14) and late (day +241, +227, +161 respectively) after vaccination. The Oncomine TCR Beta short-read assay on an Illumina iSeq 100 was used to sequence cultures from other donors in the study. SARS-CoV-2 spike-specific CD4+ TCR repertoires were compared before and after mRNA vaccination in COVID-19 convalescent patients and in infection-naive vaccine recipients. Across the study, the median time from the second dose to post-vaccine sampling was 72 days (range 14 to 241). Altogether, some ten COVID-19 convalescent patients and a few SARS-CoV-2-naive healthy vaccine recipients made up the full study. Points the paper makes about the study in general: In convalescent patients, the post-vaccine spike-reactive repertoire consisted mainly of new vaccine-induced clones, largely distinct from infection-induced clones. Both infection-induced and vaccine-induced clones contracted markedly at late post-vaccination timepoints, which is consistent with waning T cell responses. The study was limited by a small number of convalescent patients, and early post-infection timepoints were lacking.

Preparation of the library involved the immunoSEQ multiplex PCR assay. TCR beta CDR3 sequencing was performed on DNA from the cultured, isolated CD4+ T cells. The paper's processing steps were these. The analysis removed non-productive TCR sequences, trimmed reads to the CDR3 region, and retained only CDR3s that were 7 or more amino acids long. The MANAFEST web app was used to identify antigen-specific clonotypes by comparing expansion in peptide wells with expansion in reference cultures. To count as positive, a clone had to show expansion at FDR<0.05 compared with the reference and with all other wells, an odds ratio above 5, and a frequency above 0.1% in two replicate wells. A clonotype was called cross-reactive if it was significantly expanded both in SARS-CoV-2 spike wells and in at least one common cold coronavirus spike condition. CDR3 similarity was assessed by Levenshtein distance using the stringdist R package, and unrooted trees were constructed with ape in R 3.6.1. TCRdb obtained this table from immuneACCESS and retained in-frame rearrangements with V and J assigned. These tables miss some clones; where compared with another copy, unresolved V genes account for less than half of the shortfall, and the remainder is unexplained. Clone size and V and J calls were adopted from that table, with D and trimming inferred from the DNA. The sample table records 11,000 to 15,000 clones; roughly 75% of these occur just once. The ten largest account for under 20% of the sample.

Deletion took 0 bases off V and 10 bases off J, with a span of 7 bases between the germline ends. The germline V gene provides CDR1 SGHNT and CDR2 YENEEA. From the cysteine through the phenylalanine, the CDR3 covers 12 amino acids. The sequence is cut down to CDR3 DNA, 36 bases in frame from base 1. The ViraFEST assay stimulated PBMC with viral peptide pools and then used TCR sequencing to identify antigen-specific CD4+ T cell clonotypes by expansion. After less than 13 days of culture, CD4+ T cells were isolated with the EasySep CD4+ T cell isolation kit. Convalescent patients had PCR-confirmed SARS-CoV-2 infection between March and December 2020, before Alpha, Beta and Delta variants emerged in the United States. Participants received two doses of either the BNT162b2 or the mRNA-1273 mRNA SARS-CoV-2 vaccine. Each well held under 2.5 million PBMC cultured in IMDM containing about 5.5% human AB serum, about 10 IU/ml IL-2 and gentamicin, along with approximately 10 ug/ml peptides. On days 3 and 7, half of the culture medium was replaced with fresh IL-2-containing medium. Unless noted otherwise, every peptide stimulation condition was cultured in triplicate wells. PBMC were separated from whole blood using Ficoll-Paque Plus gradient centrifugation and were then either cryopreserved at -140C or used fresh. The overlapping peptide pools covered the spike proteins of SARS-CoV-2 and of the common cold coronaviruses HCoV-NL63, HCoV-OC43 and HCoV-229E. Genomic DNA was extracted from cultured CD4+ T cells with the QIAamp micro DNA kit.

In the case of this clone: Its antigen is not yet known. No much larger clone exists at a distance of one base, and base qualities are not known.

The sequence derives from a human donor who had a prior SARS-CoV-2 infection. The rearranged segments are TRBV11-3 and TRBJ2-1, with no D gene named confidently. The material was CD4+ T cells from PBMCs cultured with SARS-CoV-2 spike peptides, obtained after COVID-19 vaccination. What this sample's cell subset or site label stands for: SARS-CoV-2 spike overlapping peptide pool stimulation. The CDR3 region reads CASSLEVGEQFF. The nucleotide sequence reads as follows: TGTGCCAGCAGCTTAGAGGTCGGGGAGCAGTTCTTC.